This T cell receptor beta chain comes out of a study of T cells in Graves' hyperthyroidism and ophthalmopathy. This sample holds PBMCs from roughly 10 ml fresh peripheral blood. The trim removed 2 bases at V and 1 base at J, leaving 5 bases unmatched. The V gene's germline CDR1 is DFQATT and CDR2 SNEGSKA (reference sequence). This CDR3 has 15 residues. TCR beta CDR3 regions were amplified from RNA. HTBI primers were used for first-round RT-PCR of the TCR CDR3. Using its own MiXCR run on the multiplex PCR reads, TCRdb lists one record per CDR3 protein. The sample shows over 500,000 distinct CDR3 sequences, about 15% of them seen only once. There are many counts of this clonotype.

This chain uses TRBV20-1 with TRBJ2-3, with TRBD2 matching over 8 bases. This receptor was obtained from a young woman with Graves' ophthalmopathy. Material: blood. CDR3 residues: CSARKREIGTDTQYF. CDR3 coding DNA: TGCAGTGCTAGAAAGCGGGAGATCGGCACAGATACGCAGTATTTT.